The 2 T cell receptor beta chains listed next were all sequenced from one sample in a study of cytomegalovirus exposure and HLA in healthy donors. It was with 60 Vbeta and 13 Jbeta primers that the PCR ran. Here immunoSEQ multiplex PCR was the method, and the copy in TCRdb shows in-frame clones only, minus some. The data show over 100,000 clones, roughly 60% seen once. Material for sequencing was PBMCs. The receptors here all came from a middle-aged man in good health and CMV-seropositive.

This chain uses TRBV4-1 with TRBJ2-7; 11 bases align to TRBD2. CDR1 and CDR2 (germline): MGHRA, YSYEKL. V lost 3 bases and J lost 3; bases outside the gene matches: 4. The CDR3 covers 15 residues. Written as DNA, the CDR3 is TGCGCCAGCAGCCAGATTCTAGCGGGGGGCTACGAGCAGTACTTC. Residues: CASSQILAGGYEQYF.

This clone was seen a single time. J is TRBJ1-2 and V is TRBV25-1, with TRBD1 as a possible D gene (6 bases). CDR3 length: 14 amino acids. The germline V gene has CDR1 MGHDK and CDR2 SYGVNS. V was clipped by 4 bases and J by 2 bases, with 11 bases between them. The CDR3 spells CASSAAGQNYGYTF. DNA for the CDR3: TGTGCCAGCAGTGCAGCCGGACAGAACTATGGCTACACCTTC.